The 22 T cell receptor beta chains reported below all come from one sample, sequenced in a study of T cell responses to AZD1222 COVID-19 vaccine. Data came from immunoSEQ multiplex PCR; TCRdb stores just in-frame clones and leaves some out. The table has 110,000 to 150,000 clones, around 90% seen once. Sequencing was performed on peripheral blood, taken 28 days after the second AZD1222 dose. These receptors were obtained from an adult who received the AZD1222 COVID-19 vaccine.

V usage is TRBV9 and J usage is TRBJ2-2; 8 bases align to TRBD1. This CDR3 comprises 14 residues. Germline V gene sequence: CDR1 SGDLS, CDR2 YYNGEE. The J segment lost 6 bases and the V segment lost 4 bases, leaving 5 bases of the junction unmatched. In DNA form, the CDR3 reads TGTGCCAGCAGCCAGGACAGGGCTCCCGGGGAGCTGTTTTTT. It specifies CASSQDRAPGELFF. Drawing the rest from reference TRBV9 and TRBJ2-2, the complete variable domain is DSGVTQTPKHLITATGQRVTLRCSPRSGDLSVYWYQQSLDQGLQFLIQYYNGEERAKGNILERFSAQQFPDLHSELNLSSLELGDSALYFCASSQDRAPGELFFGEGSRLTVL.

J is TRBJ1-2 and V is TRBV2; TRBD1 agrees at 7 bases. Germline V gives CDR1 SNHLY, CDR2 FYNNEI. The CDR3 length is 14 residues. Trimming cost V 6 bases and J 6 bases; bases outside gene matches: 10. In DNA, the CDR3 is TGTGCCAGCAGCAGCCGACAGGGTGGGGATGGCTACACCTTC. This encodes CASSSRQGGDGYTF. The variable domain in full, completed from reference TRBV2 and TRBJ1-2, reads EPEVTQTPSHQVTQMGQEVILRCVPISNHLYFYWYRQILGQKVEFLVSFYNNEISEKSEIFDDQFSVERPDGSNFTLKIRSTKLEDSAMYFCASSSRQGGDGYTFGSGTRLTVV.

The rearrangement links TRBV6-2 or TRBV6-3 to TRBJ2-1; 8 bases line up with TRBD2. The germline V gene encodes CDR1 MNHEY and CDR2 SVGEGT. This CDR3 contains 18 residues. V was clipped by 1 base and J by 3 bases; unmatched bases: 11. This CDR3 reads CASSYFGGGASGYNEQFF. CDR3 bases: TGTGCCAGCAGTTACTTCGGGGGGGGCGCTAGCGGCTACAATGAGCAGTTCTTC.

The chain uses TRBV27 and TRBJ1-1; 9 bases align to TRBD1. The CDR3 is 15 residues long. J was trimmed by 9 bases and V by 1 base; bases with no gene match: 9. Germline V lookup: CDR1 MNHEY, CDR2 SMNVEV (reference sequence). The CDR3 loop is CASSLFLGQGSKAFF. The CDR3 coding sequence is TGTGCCAGCAGTTTATTTTTGGGACAGGGCTCCAAAGCTTTCTTT.

This clone has a single count. The V and J genes are TRBV7-6 and TRBJ2-1; 7 bases line up with TRBD1. The CDR3 spans 16 residues. V lost 3 bases and J lost 0; bases outside the gene matches: 5. Germline V lookup: CDR1 SGHVS, CDR2 FNYEAQ. CDR3: CASSFTGTVSYNEQFF. CDR3 DNA sequence: TGTGCCAGCAGCTTTACCGGGACAGTCTCCTACAATGAGCAGTTCTTC.

The J gene is TRBJ2-2, the V gene TRBV2; D may be TRBD1 (5 bases). This CDR3 is 16 amino acids long. V gave up 6 bases and J gave up 1 base, with 15 bases separating them. CDR1 and CDR2 (germline): SNHLY, FYNNEI. The CDR3 protein is CASSFPGTGNTGELFF. In DNA form, the CDR3 reads TGTGCCAGCAGCTTCCCCGGTACAGGGAACACCGGGGAGCTGTTTTTT.

The gene calls are TRBV14 and TRBJ2-1; 11 nucleotides match TRBD2. Trimming at V came to 0 bases and at J to 12 bases, leaving 4 bases not matched to a gene. The CDR3 runs to 14 residues. Germline V gene data show CDR1 as SGHDN and CDR2 as FVKESK. DNA of the CDR3: TGTGCCAGCAGCCAAGATCAGCTAGCGGGGGGGCAGTTCTTC. As protein: CASSQDQLAGGQFF.

The gene calls are TRBV5-5 and TRBJ2-3; TRBD2 matches 11 bases. Germline V gives CDR1 SGHKS, CDR2 YYEKEE (reference sequence). The V segment lost 1 base and the J segment 3 bases; nucleotides outside the gene matches: 10. The CDR3 runs 18 residues. The CDR3 loop reads CASSLPGTSGGGTDTQYF. CDR3 nucleotide sequence: TGTGCCAGCAGCTTGCCAGGGACTAGCGGAGGAGGGACAGATACGCAGTATTTT.

This clone appeared a single time. The V and J genes are TRBV18 and TRBJ1-4; possible D gene TRBD1, 5 bases. Trimming pared 0 bases from V and 3 bases from J, leaving 8 bases between. Germline V CDR1 and CDR2: KGHSH, LQKENI. This CDR3 contains 15 residues. CDR3 DNA: TGTGCCAGCTCACCACCGGGGGGACCTAATGAAAAACTGTTTTTT. It translates to CASSPPGGPNEKLFF.

The chain carries TRBV7-8 and TRBJ1-2; 9 positions match TRBD1. Per germline, CDR1 SGHVS and CDR2 FQNEAQ. The CDR3 covers 14 residues. The trim removed 4 bases at V and 8 bases at J, leaving 8 bases unmatched. For the CDR3, the DNA is TGTGCCAGCAGCTACCGGGACAGGGAATTCGGCTACACCTTC. This encodes CASSYRDREFGYTF.

This clone was seen a single time. V usage is TRBV7-8 and J usage is TRBJ2-6; D uncertain. The length of the CDR3 is 13 residues. V lost 7 bases to trimming and J lost 2 bases, with 6 bases between them. The germline V gene has CDR1 SGHVS and CDR2 FQNEAQ. CDR3 bases: TGTGCCAGCATTCTAGCTGGGGCCAACGTCCTGACTTTC. It translates to CASILAGANVLTF.

The chain has TRBV5-8 and TRBJ1-2; possibly TRBD1 for D (5 bases). This CDR3 has 15 residues. V lost 4 bases to trimming and J lost 9 bases, with 22 bases between them. Germline-derived CDR1 and CDR2 are SGHTS and YDEGEE. CDR3 DNA sequence: TGTGCCAGCAGCGCCGCGGCCAGATCGGGGACCAGCTACACCTTC. Translated: CASSAAARSGTSYTF.

The V and J genes are TRBV5-1 and TRBJ2-5; weak D call: TRBD2 (5 bases). The V gene lost 0 bases and the J gene lost 4 bases, with 13 bases spanning the gap. Germline V CDR1 and CDR2: SGHRS, YFSETQ. The CDR3 covers 15 residues. The CDR3 bases are TGCGCCAGCAGCTTGGATGACGGAGGAATAGAGACCCAGTACTTC. This gives the protein CASSLDDGGIETQYF.

The chain couples TRBV6-4 to TRBJ1-1; D gene uncertain. This CDR3 is built from 13 residues. The V gene lost 6 bases and the J gene lost 0 bases, with 8 bases spanning the gap. The germline CDR1 and CDR2 sequences are MRHNA and SNTAGT. CDR3 sequence reads: CASSPELNTEAFF. The DNA for the CDR3 is TGTGCCAGCAGCCCCGAATTGAACACTGAAGCTTTCTTT.

This clone was recorded once. The chain recombines TRBV7-2 with TRBJ2-1; TRBD2 agrees at 10 bases. Losses at the gene ends were 5 bases for V and 9 bases for J; bases not matched to a gene: 7. The V gene's germline CDR1 is SGHTA and CDR2 FQGNSA. The length of the CDR3 is 14 residues. This CDR3 reads CASSLLAGAGEQFF. The CDR3 DNA reads TGTGCCAGCAGCCTTCTAGCGGGGGCAGGTGAGCAGTTCTTC.

This clone was seen a handful of times. The genes are TRBV3-1 (or the pseudogene TRBV3-2) and TRBJ2-1, with TRBD2 identical over 9 bases. CDR1 is LGHDT and CDR2 is YNNKEL in the germline V gene (reference sequence). Germline trimming cut 6 bases from V and 3 bases from J; bases unmatched to any gene: 6. This CDR3 comprises 15 residues. The CDR3 sequence: CASSVTSGYYNEQFF. The CDR3 region has the DNA TGTGCCAGCAGTGTGACTAGCGGATACTACAATGAGCAGTTCTTC.

The chain combines TRBV23-1 with TRBJ1-2, with D perhaps TRBD1 (6 bases). TRBV23-1 is assigned to the ORF class and has an uncertain function. Trimming cost V 4 bases and J 4 bases, with 19 bases left between them. The CDR3 has 16 residues. CDR3 loop: CASSPKGQFFSYGYTF. The CDR3 DNA reads TGCGCCAGCAGTCCCAAAGGACAGTTCTTTAGCTATGGCTACACCTTC.

The chain uses TRBV3-1 (or the pseudogene TRBV3-2) and TRBJ1-2; D is perhaps TRBD1 (6 bases). The CDR3 spans 15 residues. Trimming left V 1 base short and J 7 bases short, with 16 bases between. Germline CDR1 LGHDT, CDR2 YNNKEL (reference sequence). The CDR3 loop is CASSQALGGPSGYTF. CDR3 DNA: TGTGCCAGCAGCCAAGCTCTAGGGGGGCCTTCTGGCTACACCTTC.

The genes are TRBV12-3 or TRBV12-4 and TRBJ2-1; D gene uncertain. This CDR3 spans 13 amino acids. V was cut by 8 bases and J by 6 bases, with 14 bases left in between. The CDR3 sequence: CASGVSGSNEQFF. CDR3 bases: TGTGCCAGCGGCGTGAGTGGATCCAATGAGCAGTTCTTC.

The rearrangement joins TRBV2 to TRBJ2-7, with 8 bases identical to TRBD2. Germline CDR1 is SNHLY and CDR2 is FYNNEI. V gave up 1 base and J gave up 0 bases; unmatched junction bases: 2. The CDR3 length is 15 residues. Here the CDR3 reads CASSEGSGGSYEQYF. DNA of the CDR3: TGTGCCAGCAGTGAAGGCAGCGGGGGCTCCTACGAGCAGTACTTC.

CDR3 in DNA: TGTGCCAGCAGCCCCTCCCTTCGAGGGGGAATAGATGAGCAGTTCTTC. It translates to CASSPSLRGGIDEQFF. V gene TRBV11-2 combines with J gene TRBJ2-1; D may be TRBD1 (6 bases). Per germline, CDR1 SGHAT and CDR2 FQNNGV. V gave up 5 bases and J gave up 8 bases, with 22 bases separating them. This CDR3 region has 16 residues.

The rearrangement uses TRBV7-3 and TRBJ1-2; D perhaps matches TRBD1 (5 bases). V lost 4 bases and J 7 bases, leaving 13 bases between the germline ends. Germline CDR1 is SGHTA and CDR2 is FQGTGA. This CDR3 has 13 residues. CDR3 sequence reads: CASSYRGYPGYTF. The DNA for the CDR3 is TGTGCCAGCAGCTATAGGGGTTACCCTGGCTACACCTTC.